The rows below give T cell receptor beta chains drawn from one sample of a study of blood T cell repertoires in COVID-19. Some clones are missing from TCRdb's copy, which holds only in-frame ones; the method was immunoSEQ multiplex PCR. The data contain under 150,000 clones, 84% of them singletons. Material for sequencing was peripheral blood. These receptors all stem from a woman of 80 years or more in a cohort sampled during active or convalescent COVID-19. Each CDR3 is given with its conserved first and last residue. The order of the fields is CDR3 length, J gene, D gene, V gene, clone size, CDR3 DNA, CDR3 protein. A D gene is named only where the DNA matches it firmly. Clone size, where shown, is once, few, many, or a class for clones that have expanded.

14	TRBJ2-3	NA	TRBV7-2	few	TGTGCCAGCAGCCTCGGGAACCCCACAGATACGCAGTATTTT	CASSLGNPTDTQYF
17	TRBJ2-7	TRBD2	TRBV7-9	NA	TGTGCCAGCAGCTTAGCAGGACCACCGGGACTAGAGTACGAGCAGTACTTC	CASSLAGPPGLEYEQYF
11	TRBJ2-5	NA	TRBV20-1	NA	TGCAGTGCACAAACCTCTGAGACCCAGTACTTC	CSAQTSETQYF
12	TRBJ2-7	NA	TRBV5-6	NA	TGTGCCAGCAGCTTATTAACCTACGAGCAGTACTTC	CASSLLTYEQYF
15	TRBJ2-1	TRBD1	TRBV5-1	NA	TGCGCCAGCAGCTTGGACAGGGGGAAGTTAGATGAGCAGTTCTTC	CASSLDRGKLDEQFF
15	TRBJ1-1	NA	TRBV7-6	NA	TGTGCCAGCAGCCCCTCATTATCCCCGAGTACTGAAGCTTTCTTT	CASSPSLSPSTEAFF
15	TRBJ2-1	NA	TRBV5-1	NA	TGCGCCAGCAGCTTGGTTGGTAGCTCCTACAATGAGCAGTTCTTC	CASSLVGSSYNEQFF
13	TRBJ2-3	NA	TRBV19	NA	TGTGCCAGTAGTATAGCGGAGACCGATACGCAGTATTTT	CASSIAETDTQYF
18	TRBJ1-4	TRBD1	TRBV11-2	few	TGTGCCAGCAGCTTAGGCAAACCCGGGACAGGCCTTAATGAAAAACTGTTTTTT	CASSLGKPGTGLNEKLFF
12	TRBJ1-2	NA	TRBV14	few	TGTGCCAGCAGCCCTGGAGGTGGTGGCTACACCTTC	CASSPGGGGYTF
15	TRBJ1-6	TRBD1	TRBV5-4	NA	TGTGCCAGCAGCACCCGGGACAGGGCCAATTCACCCCTCCACTTT	CASSTRDRANSPLHF
14	TRBJ2-7	NA	TRBV10-3	NA	TGTGCCATCAGCCGGGGAGTCCCCCGGGCCGAGCAGTACTTC	CAISRGVPRAEQYF
13	TRBJ1-2	NA	TRBV5-1	NA	TGCGCCAGCAGCTTGGCCAGGGTGGATGGCTACACCTTC	CASSLARVDGYTF
16	TRBJ2-1	TRBD2	TRBV7-6	NA	TGTGCCAGCAGCACTCAACGGGGGGATCCTAGGGATGAGCAGTTCTTC	CASSTQRGDPRDEQFF
17	TRBJ2-2	TRBD1	TRBV24-1	NA	TGTGCCACCAGTGATGCTACGGGACAGGGAACGGTGGGGGAGCTGTTTTTT	CATSDATGQGTVGELFF
16	TRBJ1-2	TRBD1	TRBV6-6	NA	TGTGCCAGCACTCAACCCTCCGGACAGGGAGTCTATGGCTACACCTTC	CASTQPSGQGVYGYTF
14	TRBJ1-6	NA	TRBV15	NA	TGTGCCACCAGCAGAGTTTTAGAAAATTCACCCCTCCACTTT	CATSRVLENSPLHF
14	TRBJ1-5	TRBD1	TRBV6-2/TRBV6-3	NA	TGTGCCAGCAGTACGACAGGGGGCAATCAGCCCCAGCATTTT	CASSTTGGNQPQHF
14	TRBJ1-1	TRBD1	TRBV5-1	NA	TGCGCCAGCAGCTTCTCGACAGGGGGAACTGAAGCTTTCTTT	CASSFSTGGTEAFF
16	TRBJ2-2	TRBD2	TRBV7-3	once	TGTGCCAGCAGCTTAGAAGCGGGGCAAAACACCGGGGAGCTGTTTTTT	CASSLEAGQNTGELFF
8	TRBJ2-3	NA	TRBV27	NA	TGTGCCAGCACCACTCTGGATTTT	CASTTLDF
14	TRBJ2-5	NA	TRBV3-1/TRBV3-2	once	TGTGCCAGCAGCCAAGAGTGGGAGGAAGAGACCCAGTACTTC	CASSQEWEEETQYF
13	TRBJ2-1	NA	TRBV4-1	NA	TGCGCCAGCAGCCCCTACCCATACAATGAGCAGTTCTTC	CASSPYPYNEQFF
14	TRBJ2-1	TRBD2	TRBV5-1	NA	TGCGCCAGCAGCGGGCTAGCGGGGGATGATGAGCAGTTCTTC	CASSGLAGDDEQFF
22	TRBJ1-6	NA	TRBV4-3	NA	TGCGCCAGCAGCCAAGATCTTTTTATCTTCTCAGGCGGTGGCAGGGCACGTTCACCCCTCCACTTT	CASSQDLFIFSGGGRARSPLHF
16	TRBJ2-3	NA	TRBV7-9	once	TGTGCCAGCAGCTCCCTCGCGGACCATAGCGCAGATACGCAGTATTTT	CASSSLADHSADTQYF
18	TRBJ2-6	TRBD2	TRBV4-3	NA	TGCGCCAGCAGCCCTGGACTAGCGGACTACTCTGGGGCCAACGTCCTGACTTTC	CASSPGLADYSGANVLTF
14	TRBJ1-4	TRBD1	TRBV18	NA	TGTGCCAGCTCACAGGGGACAGGGGTTGAAAAACTGTTTTTT	CASSQGTGVEKLFF
14	TRBJ1-2	NA	TRBV9	NA	TGTGCCAGCAGCCCACGACTCCAGACAGGAGGCTACACCTTC	CASSPRLQTGGYTF
17	TRBJ2-3	NA	TRBV12-1	NA	TGTGCCAGCAGCTCCCCGGAGCCCTTGTCTAATACAGATACGCAGTATTTT	CASSSPEPLSNTDTQYF
14	TRBJ2-7	TRBD1	TRBV10-3	NA	TGTGCCACTAAACCCGGGACAGGGCCCTACGAGCAGTACTTC	CATKPGTGPYEQYF
12	TRBJ1-2	NA	TRBV7-2	NA	TGTGCCAGCAGCTTAGGTCCCGGGGGCTACACCTTC	CASSLGPGGYTF
14	TRBJ2-1	TRBD1	TRBV7-6	NA	TGTGCCAGCAGCTCGGGACAGTCCTACAATGAGCAGTTCTTC	CASSSGQSYNEQFF
15	TRBJ2-2	TRBD2	TRBV9	NA	TGTGCCAGCAAAAGGACTAGCGGGGGCACCGGGGAGCTGTTTTTT	CASKRTSGGTGELFF
14	TRBJ1-2	TRBD1	TRBV27	NA	TGTGCCAGCAGGAGGACAGGGGCCAACTATGGCTACACCTTC	CASRRTGANYGYTF
13	TRBJ2-2	NA	TRBV29-1	NA	TGCAGCATACAGGGTATCGGCACCGGGGAGCTGTTTTTT	CSIQGIGTGELFF
17	TRBJ1-1	TRBD1	TRBV5-3	NA	TGTGCCAGAAGCCCAAAGACAGGGGTGGGAGGGGTCACTGAAGCTTTCTTT	CARSPKTGVGGVTEAFF
17	TRBJ1-6	TRBD1	TRBV7-2	NA	TGTGCCAGCAGCTATTTCCAGGGGGCGGGTTATAATTCACCCCTCCACTTT	CASSYFQGAGYNSPLHF
16	TRBJ1-1	TRBD1	TRBV4-1	NA	TGCGCCAGCAGCCGACAGGGAAGGATGATAGACACTGAAGCTTTCTTT	CASSRQGRMIDTEAFF
14	TRBJ2-1	NA	TRBV4-1	NA	TGCGCCAGCAGCCAGGGGACTTCATACAATGAGCAGTTCTTC	CASSQGTSYNEQFF
15	TRBJ1-1	TRBD1	TRBV19	once	TGTGCCAGTAGTACACAGGGGGCAGGGAACACTGAAGCTTTCTTT	CASSTQGAGNTEAFF
16	TRBJ1-6	TRBD1	TRBV19	few	TGTGCCAGTAGTCTCCGGACAGGGCGATCGAATTCACCCCTCCACTTT	CASSLRTGRSNSPLHF
18	TRBJ2-3	TRBD2	TRBV27	NA	TGTGCCAGCAGTTACACCTCTAGCGGGGGTGCCTTCACAGATACGCAGTATTTT	CASSYTSSGGAFTDTQYF
16	TRBJ1-2	NA	TRBV4-1	NA	TGCGCCAGCAGCACCCGGGAGTCTCGGATAAACTATGGCTACACCTTC	CASSTRESRINYGYTF
13	TRBJ1-6	NA	TRBV9	NA	TGTGCCAGCAGCGTAAGCACAGAGTCACCCCTCCACTTT	CASSVSTESPLHF
18	TRBJ1-4	TRBD1	TRBV13	NA	TGTGCCAGCAGCTACCGCCGGACAGGGCTATTAACTAATGAAAAACTGTTTTTT	CASSYRRTGLLTNEKLFF
11	TRBJ2-5	NA	TRBV3-1/TRBV3-2	once	TGTGCCAGCAGCCTCTTCGAGACCCAGTACTTC	CASSLFETQYF
12	TRBJ1-4	NA	TRBV5-1	NA	TGCGCCAGCAGCGAAGGGACAAAAAAACTGTTTTTT	CASSEGTKKLFF
15	TRBJ1-5	NA	TRBV18	few	TGTGCCAGCTCAGATAACACAGGGAGCAATCAGCCCCAGCATTTT	CASSDNTGSNQPQHF
12	TRBJ2-3	NA	TRBV5-1	NA	TGCGCCAGCAGTACGGGGGTGGATACGCAGTATTTT	CASSTGVDTQYF
16	TRBJ2-5	NA	TRBV2	NA	TGTGCCAGCAGTGAAGCGCGTCCCCAGACCGGGGAGACCCAGTACTTC	CASSEARPQTGETQYF
14	TRBJ1-1	TRBD1	TRBV7-9	NA	TGTGCCAGCAGCCCCGGGACAGTTTGGTCTGAAGCTTTCTTT	CASSPGTVWSEAFF
14	TRBJ2-1	TRBD2	TRBV7-2	NA	TGTGCCAGCAGCTTTGCACTAGCGGGGGCCAAACAGTTCTTC	CASSFALAGAKQFF
16	TRBJ1-4	NA	TRBV7-3	NA	TGTGCCAGCAGCTTGCTTTGGGCAGCCGAAATTGAAAAACTGTTTTTT	CASSLLWAAEIEKLFF
17	TRBJ1-2	TRBD1	TRBV7-3	NA	TGTGCCAGCAGCTTAAGAGAGTTCAGGGGGCGTGATAATGGCTACACCTTC	CASSLREFRGRDNGYTF
14	TRBJ2-1	TRBD1	TRBV29-1	NA	TGCAGCGCCAGGACAGGGGCTACCTACAATGAGCAGTTCTTC	CSARTGATYNEQFF